Below, 25 T cell receptor beta chains from the same sample are listed, as sequenced in a study of T cells in Graves' hyperthyroidism and ophthalmopathy. RNA transcripts gave rise to amplified TCR beta CDR3 regions. HTBI primers drove first-round RT-PCR of the TCR CDR3. TCRdb itself ran the multiplex PCR reads through MiXCR, one entry per CDR3 protein. The sample consists of some 500,000 distinct CDR3 sequences, under 15% of them appearing once. The sequencing sample was made of blood. The receptor set was obtained from a woman under 30 with Graves' hyperthyroidism.

This clonotype has at least ten counts. The chain recombines TRBV15 with TRBJ1-3; D is ambiguous. This CDR3 has 16 residues. CDR1 is LNHNV and CDR2 is YYDKDF in the germline V gene (reference sequence). V gave up 6 bases and J gave up 0 bases, with 15 bases separating them. As DNA, the CDR3 is TGTGCCACCAGGCCCATATCCAGGTACTCTGGAAACACCATATATTTT. Its translation is CATRPISRYSGNTIYF.

This clonotype was seen at least ten times. This chain links TRBV2 with TRBJ1-1; 9 nucleotides agree with TRBD1. From germline, CDR1 is SNHLY and CDR2 FYNNEI. Unmatched junction bases numbered 9, after V lost 3 bases and J lost 7 bases. The CDR3 runs to 15 residues. Here the CDR3 reads CASSDETGGISEAFF. As DNA, the CDR3 is TGTGCCAGCAGTGATGAGACAGGGGGGATAAGTGAAGCTTTCTTT.

In this sample, this clonotype turned up a few times. The V call is TRBV6-1, the J call TRBJ2-7; D call uncertain. The CDR3 length is 13 residues. The V end lost 5 bases, the J end lost 4 bases, and 12 bases lay between the germline ends. The germline V gene encodes CDR1 MNHNS and CDR2 SASEGT. As DNA, the CDR3 is TGTGCCAGCAGTTACAACGCTTATTACGAGCAGTACTTC. The encoded protein is CASSYNAYYEQYF.

The chain joins TRBV18 to TRBJ2-1; D remains ambiguous. The V gene lost 2 bases and the J gene lost 0 bases, with 8 bases spanning the gap. Germline values: CDR1 KGHSH, CDR2 LQKENI. This CDR3 is built from 15 residues. The CDR3 DNA is TGTGCCAGCTCACCAAAAGAGAGCTCCTACAATGAGCAGTTCTTC. The encoded protein is CASSPKESSYNEQFF. Full variable domain (rest looked up from reference TRBV18 and TRBJ2-1): NAGVMQNPRHLVRRRGQEARLRCSPMKGHSHVYWYRQLPEEGLKFMVYLQKENIIDESGMPKERFSAEFPKEGPSILRIQQVVRGDSAAYFCASSPKESSYNEQFFGPGTRLTVL.

DNA for the CDR3: TGTGCCAGCAGTTCTTCTAGCGGGAGGGGCTACAATGAGCAGTTCTTC. This gives the protein CASSSSSGRGYNEQFF. The chain links TRBV2 to TRBJ2-1, with TRBD2 matching 12 bases. Unmatched junction bases numbered 5, after V lost 5 bases and J lost 3 bases. There are 16 residues in the CDR3. The germline gives CDR1 SNHLY, CDR2 FYNNEI.

In this sample, this clonotype turned up many times. The chain uses TRBV19 and TRBJ1-4; 7 bases are a match to TRBD1. Germline trimming cut 7 bases from V and 8 bases from J; bases unmatched to any gene: 13. CDR3 length: 15 residues. Germline V gene data show CDR1 as LNHDA and CDR2 as SQIVND (reference sequence). CDR3 amino acids: CASTPMDRFSEKLFF. The CDR3 DNA sequence: TGTGCCAGTACTCCGATGGACAGGTTCAGCGAAAAACTGTTTTTT.

This clonotype was recorded at least ten times. The genes are TRBV5-1 and TRBJ2-1, with unresolved D. V was shortened by 0 bases and J by 7 bases, with 11 bases between the two germline ends. The CDR3 contains 14 residues. Germline CDR1 is SGHRS and CDR2 is YFSETQ. CDR3 sequence: CASSLAEARNEQFF. Written as DNA, the CDR3 is TGCGCCAGCAGCTTGGCAGAGGCGAGGAATGAGCAGTTCTTC. Based on the CDR3 plus reference TRBV5-1 and TRBJ2-1, the full variable domain is KAGVTQTPRYLIKTRGQQVTLSCSPISGHRSVSWYQQTPGQGLQFLFEYFSETQRNKGNFPGRFSGRQFSNSRSEMNVSTLELGDSALYLCASSLAEARNEQFFGPGTRLTVL.

CDR3 DNA: TGCGCCAGCAGCCAAGTAGCGGGAGTTTCCTACGAGCAGTACGTC. It translates to CASSQVAGVSYEQYV. The V and J genes are TRBV4-1 and TRBJ2-7; 9 nucleotides match TRBD2. J was trimmed by 1 base and V by 1 base; bases with no gene match: 2. Germline V gives CDR1 MGHRA, CDR2 YSYEKL. This CDR3 contains 15 residues.

The chain recombines TRBV14 with TRBJ2-1, with 8 bases matching TRBD2. Germline V gene lookup returns CDR1 SGHDN and CDR2 FVKESK. This CDR3 has 15 residues. The V and J ends lost 5 bases and 6 bases, in that order; junction bases with no gene match: 9. The CDR3 sequence is CASSEGLAWSNEQFF. In DNA form, the CDR3 reads TGTGCCAGCAGCGAAGGACTAGCTTGGAGCAATGAGCAGTTCTTC.

J is TRBJ1-6 and V is TRBV11-1, with D possibly TRBD1 on 5 matching bases. The V gene lost 1 base and the J gene lost 8 bases, with 15 bases spanning the gap. Germline V lookup: CDR1 SGHAT, CDR2 FQDESV (reference sequence). This CDR3 comprises 16 residues. DNA of the CDR3: TGTGCCAGCAGCTTAGATAGTCGGCAGGGTGATTCACCCCTCCACTTT. This encodes CASSLDSRQGDSPLHF. Full variable domain (outside the CDR3, taken from reference TRBV11-1 and TRBJ1-6): EAEVAQSPRYKITEKSQAVAFWCDPISGHATLYWYRQILGQGPELLVQFQDESVVDDSQLPKDRFSAERLKGVDSTLKIQPAELGDSAMYLCASSLDSRQGDSPLHFGNGTRLTVT.

This clonotype was counted between two and nine times. This rearrangement joins TRBV19 to TRBJ2-7; no reliable D call. The CDR3 has 11 amino acids. V lost 3 bases and J 5 bases, leaving 5 bases between the germline ends. Germline V lookup: CDR1 LNHDA, CDR2 SQIVND (reference sequence). Here the CDR3 DNA reads TGTGCCAGTAGTATGGGTCACGAGCAGTACTTC. This codes for CASSMGHEQYF.

This clonotype was observed many times. The rearrangement uses TRBV6-2 or TRBV6-3 and TRBJ2-5; the D gene is possibly TRBD2 (5 bases). The CDR3 runs to 18 residues. The germline gives CDR1 MNHEY, CDR2 SVGEGT. Trimming took 0 bases from V and 1 from J, leaving 18 bases between them. This CDR3 is CASSYSITPGSVQETQYF. The CDR3 nucleotides are TGTGCCAGCAGTTACTCGATCACCCCAGGTAGCGTCCAAGAGACCCAGTACTTC.

This clonotype was found many times. This chain connects TRBV28 to TRBJ2-2, with 7 bases lining up with TRBD1. The ends lost 7 bases at V and 0 bases at J; junction bases unmatched: 8. The CDR3 contains 16 residues. CDR1 is MDHEN and CDR2 is SYDVKM in the germline V gene. DNA of the CDR3: TGTGCCAGCAATGGTTTTCAGGGGGCGAACACCGGGGAGCTGTTTTTT. Residues: CASNGFQGANTGELFF.

The chain combines TRBV2 with TRBJ1-2, with 12 bases lining up with TRBD1. Germline loops: CDR1 SNHLY, CDR2 FYNNEI. Losses at the gene ends were 7 bases for V and 7 bases for J; bases not matched to a gene: 4. The CDR3 extends over 13 amino acids. Here the CDR3 reads CASKGQGAGGYTF. The CDR3 DNA is TGTGCCAGCAAGGGACAGGGGGCGGGTGGCTACACCTTC. Filled out from reference TRBV2 and TRBJ1-2, the complete variable domain reads EPEVTQTPSHQVTQMGQEVILRCVPISNHLYFYWYRQILGQKVEFLVSFYNNEISEKSEIFDDQFSVERPDGSNFTLKIRSTKLEDSAMYFCASKGQGAGGYTFGSGTRLTVV.

The chain joins TRBV10-2 to TRBJ1-2, with 7 positions matching TRBD1. From germline, CDR1 is WSHSY and CDR2 SAAADI. V gave up 10 bases and J gave up 5 bases; unmatched junction bases: 10. This CDR3 has 13 residues. The chain's CDR3 is CAIMEGASYGYTF. CDR3 nucleotides: TGCGCCATCATGGAGGGGGCGAGTTATGGCTACACCTTC.

This clonotype showed up many times. The rearrangement links TRBV24-1 to TRBJ2-2; 11 bases are a match to TRBD2. V trimming: 9 bases; J trimming: 4 bases; junction bases outside the gene matches: 15. Germline values: CDR1 KGHDR, CDR2 SFDVKD. CDR3 length: 18 residues. The CDR3 region has the DNA TGTGCCACCCGGGGAAGACTAGCGGGAACCTCGAGCACCGGGGAGCTGTTTTTT. Its protein is CATRGRLAGTSSTGELFF.

This clonotype occurred many times. The chain recombines TRBV28 with TRBJ2-7; 9 bases align to TRBD2. Germline CDR1 reads MDHEN; CDR2 reads SYDVKM. J lost 2 bases, V lost 7 bases, and 15 bases had no gene match. The CDR3 loop spans 17 amino acids. CDR3 region: CASTSLGASGNPYEQYV. The DNA of the CDR3 is TGTGCCAGCACCTCCTTAGGAGCTAGCGGGAACCCCTACGAGCAGTACGTC.

This clonotype has a count of ten or more. The chain couples TRBV7-9 to TRBJ1-1, with 10 bases fitting TRBD1. Germline values: CDR1 SEHNR, CDR2 FQNEAQ (reference sequence). CDR3 size: 12 residues. V trimming: 5 bases; J trimming: 11 bases; junction bases outside the gene matches: 5. The CDR3 is CASSMTGGGAFF. The CDR3 DNA reads as TGTGCCAGCAGCATGACAGGGGGCGGCGCTTTCTTT. The full variable domain, its missing parts supplied by reference TRBV7-9 and TRBJ1-1, is DTGVSQNPRHKITKRGQNVTFRCDPISEHNRLYWYRQTLGQGPEFLTYFQNEAQLEKSRLLSDRFSAERPKGSFSTLEIQRTEQGDSAMYLCASSMTGGGAFFGQGTRLTVV.

The chain carries TRBV24-1 and TRBJ1-5, with TRBD1 as a possible D gene (6 bases). The CDR3 has 12 amino acids. CDR1 KGHDR and CDR2 SFDVKD come from the germline V gene. Trimming pared 10 bases from V and 7 bases from J, leaving 13 bases between. The CDR3 sequence: CATRRGQQPQHF. The CDR3 region has the DNA TGTGCCACTCGCAGGGGTCAACAGCCCCAGCATTTT.

In nucleotides, the CDR3 is TGCGCCAGCAGCCAAGAGAAAGGGGACACTACCTACGAGCAGTACTTC. This encodes CASSQEKGDTTYEQYF. The rearrangement uses TRBV4-1 and TRBJ2-7; possibly TRBD1 for D (6 bases). The V and J ends lost 0 bases and 2 bases respectively, with 14 bases between them. The CDR3 sequence is 16 residues long. Germline V gene data show CDR1 as MGHRA and CDR2 as YSYEKL.

The chain has TRBV20-1 and TRBJ1-2; D ambiguous. V lost 4 bases and J 1 base, leaving 7 bases between the germline ends. The CDR3 loop spans 12 amino acids. Germline V lookup: CDR1 DFQATT, CDR2 SNEGSKA (reference sequence). The CDR3 DNA is TGCAGTGCTATTTCAGATAACTATGGCTACACCTTC. Translation gives CSAISDNYGYTF.

For this clonotype: This may be a read error, as it is one base from a much larger clone. The chain recombines TRBV15 with TRBJ1-4, with D perhaps matching TRBD1 (6 bases). V dropped 0 bases and J dropped 9 bases, with 17 bases sitting between them. CDR1 and CDR2 (germline): LNHNV, YYDKDF (reference sequence). CDR3 size: 16 residues. The CDR3 reads CATSRDPDRTNKKLFF. The DNA of the CDR3 is TGTGCCACCAGCAGAGATCCAGACAGGACGAATAAAAAACTGTTTTTT.

This clonotype has a count of ten or more. The rearrangement links TRBV13 to TRBJ2-5; D is possibly TRBD2 (5 bases). Germline V CDR1 and CDR2: PRHDT, FYEKMQ (reference sequence). V was shortened by 2 bases and J by 0 bases, with 13 bases between the two germline ends. This CDR3 is built from 16 residues. The CDR3: CASSLPRTPYQETQYF. Here the CDR3 DNA reads TGTGCCAGCAGCTTACCCCGGACTCCGTACCAAGAGACCCAGTACTTC. Supplemented by reference TRBV13 and TRBJ2-5, the full variable domain reads AAGVIQSPRHLIKEKRETATLKCYPIPRHDTVYWYQQGPGQDPQFLISFYEKMQSDKGSIPDRFSAQQFSDYHSELNMSSLELGDSALYFCASSLPRTPYQETQYFGPGTRLLVL.

This clonotype was detected ten times or more. The J gene is TRBJ2-5, the V gene TRBV10-3; D is undetermined. The germline V and J ends were trimmed by 6 bases and 2 bases, with 13 bases remaining between them. Germline loops: CDR1 ENHRY, CDR2 SYGVKD. The CDR3 contains 14 residues. CDR3 bases: TGTGCCATCAGCGAGAGTAACATGCAAGAGACCCAGTACTTC. The encoded protein is CAISESNMQETQYF.

In its sample, this clonotype was seen a few times. V and J are TRBV4-2 and TRBJ1-5; TRBD1 matches 7 bases. The germline V gene has CDR1 LGHNA and CDR2 YNFKEQ. The CDR3 length is 14 residues. The ends lost 2 bases at V and 8 bases at J; junction bases unmatched: 6. The DNA of the CDR3 is TGTGCCAGCAGCCAACCGAGACAGGGCGAGCCCCAGCATTTT. Amino acid sequence: CASSQPRQGEPQHF.